A single sample gave rise to the 17 T cell receptor beta chains below, sequenced in a study of T cell clones after liver transplantation. The assay was immunoSEQ multiplex PCR, and TCRdb's table has in-frame clones only and misses some. This sample has about 16,000 clones; 80% occur once, and the top ten carry around 32%. Sequenced here: CD8+ T cells from blood, sampled less than 50 months after liver transplant. The receptors originated from a human patient who received a liver transplant. The graft donor may have given rise to some T cells.

A few counts support this clone. The chain links TRBV6-5 to TRBJ2-2; no firm D call. CDR3 length: 11 amino acids. The germline V gene has CDR1 MNHEY and CDR2 SVGAGI. Trimming removed 11 bases from V and 4 bases from J, with 8 bases in between. The CDR3 region has the DNA TGTGCCGCGCGAAGCACCGGGGAGCTGTTTTTT. This codes for CAARSTGELFF.

The rearrangement uses TRBV7-3 and TRBJ2-3; 8 nucleotides match TRBD2. Trimming removed 6 bases from V and 10 bases from J; junction bases left unmatched: 18. This CDR3 spans 16 amino acids. CDR1 is SGHTA, CDR2 FQGTGA, per germline. CDR3 nucleotides: TGTGCCAGCAGAGACGTAAACGGGGGGGCCCGGGGGCCGCAGTATTTT. Protein sequence: CASRDVNGGARGPQYF.

The V and J genes are TRBV1 and TRBJ2-7; TRBD2 is the table's D call, not checked against the DNA. TRBV1 is a recognized pseudogene. The CDR3 has 17 amino acids. Written as DNA, the CDR3 is TGCACCAGCAGCCAAGGGAAGTCTAGCGGGGGGACCTACGAGCAGTACTTC. Amino acid sequence: CTSSQGKSSGGTYEQYF.

The V call is TRBV5-1, the J call TRBJ2-5, with TRBD1 identical over 7 bases. The trim removed 7 bases at V and 2 bases at J, leaving 8 bases unmatched. From germline, CDR1 is SGHRS and CDR2 YFSETQ. This CDR3 region has 14 residues. CDR3 region: CASGRTGTQETQYF. CDR3 in DNA: TGCGCCAGCGGTAGGACAGGCACGCAAGAGACCCAGTACTTC.

By proportion, this clone is medium-sized (0.01 to 0.1%). This sequence joins TRBV9 and TRBJ2-7; the D is unclear. This CDR3 contains 14 residues. Germline CDR1 and CDR2: SGDLS and YYNGEE. V dropped 0 bases and J dropped 4 bases, with 11 bases sitting between them. Written as DNA, the CDR3 is TGTGCCAGCAGCGTAGCGTTAGGGCCGTACGAGCAGTACTTC. Its protein product is CASSVALGPYEQYF.

CDR3 residues: CASSLGETSGNIQYF. The DNA for the CDR3 is TGTGCCAGCAGCTTAGGGGAGACTAGCGGAAACATTCAGTACTTC. The chain has TRBV7-9 and TRBJ2-4; 9 bases fit TRBD2. Germline trimming cut 1 base from V and 6 bases from J; bases unmatched to any gene: 4. The germline gives CDR1 SEHNR, CDR2 FQNEAQ (reference sequence). There are 15 residues in the CDR3.

V usage is TRBV7-3 and J usage is TRBJ2-3; 9 nucleotides agree with TRBD2. CDR1 is SGHTA and CDR2 is FQGTGA in the germline V gene. The CDR3 contains 15 residues. Trimming cost V 5 bases and J 0 bases; bases outside gene matches: 3. The CDR3 DNA is TGTGCCAGCAGCAATAGCGGGGGAAGCACAGATACGCAGTATTTT. Encoded protein: CASSNSGGSTDTQYF.

V is TRBV9 and J is TRBJ2-1; D is possibly TRBD1 (5 bases). Trimming shortened V by 5 bases and J by 9 bases, and 15 bases separated the two germline ends. Germline V gene lookup returns CDR1 SGDLS and CDR2 YYNGEE. This CDR3 is built from 13 residues. CDR3 sequence: CASSGAGRSEQFF. CDR3 in DNA: TGTGCCAGCAGTGGGGCAGGAAGGAGTGAGCAGTTCTTC.

This clone is deemed medium-sized. The chain carries TRBV28 and TRBJ1-5; tentative D call: TRBD1 (6 bases). Germline lookup yields CDR1 MDHEN and CDR2 SYDVKM. Trimming removed 6 bases from V and 4 bases from J, with 10 bases in between. CDR3 length: 13 amino acids. The CDR3 region has the DNA TGTGCCAGCAGGGGGGCGCTTAATCAGCCCCAGCATTTT. Amino acids: CASRGALNQPQHF.

This chain connects TRBV7-2 to TRBJ2-7; D is perhaps TRBD1 (5 bases). CDR1 and CDR2 from the germline V gene are SGHTA and FQGNSA. V was pared by 5 bases and J by 4 bases, with 18 bases between. The CDR3 covers 15 residues. Here the CDR3 reads CASSPHRRQDYEQYF. The CDR3 nucleotides are TGTGCCAGCAGCCCGCACAGGCGACAAGATTACGAGCAGTACTTC.

The chain joins TRBV7-2 to TRBJ1-2; TRBD1 is a possible D gene (6 bases). The CDR3 extends over 15 amino acids. The V gene lost 5 bases and the J gene lost 3 bases, with 16 bases spanning the gap. CDR1 SGHTA and CDR2 FQGNSA come from the germline V gene. The CDR3 DNA is TGTGCCAGCAGCCCAACACGGGGGCCTGACTATGGCTACACCTTC. Its translation: CASSPTRGPDYGYTF. The whole variable domain, remainder taken from reference TRBV7-2 and TRBJ1-2, is GAGVSQSPSNKVTEKGKDVELRCDPISGHTALYWYRQSLGQGLEFLIYFQGNSAPDKSGLPSDRFSAERTGGSVSTLTIQRTQQEDSAVYLCASSPTRGPDYGYTFGSGTRLTVV.

This clone counts as medium-sized. V gene TRBV9 combines with J gene TRBJ2-6, with TRBD1 matching 8 bases. The CDR3 has 14 residues. The germline CDR1 and CDR2 sequences are SGDLS and YYNGEE. With 3 bases clipped from V and 9 bases from J, the junction kept 5 bases outside the gene matches. The CDR3 here is CASSADRGLNVLTF. CDR3 in DNA: TGTGCCAGCAGCGCCGACAGGGGCCTCAACGTCCTGACTTTC.

This clone has a handful of counts. The chain carries TRBV6-6 and TRBJ2-3; perhaps TRBD2 as D (5 bases). Germline values: CDR1 MNHNY, CDR2 SVGAGI (reference sequence). Trimming left V 5 bases short and J 4 bases short, with 10 bases between. The CDR3 runs to 13 residues. The CDR3 protein is CASSLAASDTQYF. The DNA of the CDR3 is TGTGCCAGCAGTCTAGCCGCATCAGATACGCAGTATTTT.

The J gene is TRBJ2-7, the V gene TRBV20-1; D is unclear. CDR1 is DFQATT, CDR2 SNEGSKA, per germline (reference sequence). This CDR3 is built from 10 residues. V dropped 6 bases and J dropped 3 bases, with 6 bases sitting between them. In DNA, the CDR3 is TGCAGTGCGAAAAACTACGAGCAGTACTTC. This translates into CSAKNYEQYF.

J is TRBJ2-5 and V is TRBV7-6; 9 bases fit TRBD1. CDR1 is SGHVS, CDR2 FNYEAQ, per germline. CDR3 size: 17 residues. The ends lost 1 base at V and 1 base at J; junction bases unmatched: 7. This chain's CDR3 is CASSLGGTGPFQETQYF. CDR3 DNA sequence: TGTGCCAGCAGCTTAGGAGGGACAGGGCCCTTCCAAGAGACCCAGTACTTC.

The gene calls are TRBV6-6 and TRBJ2-7; D is ambiguous. Germline V gene lookup returns CDR1 MNHNY and CDR2 SVGAGI (reference sequence). This CDR3 spans 11 amino acids. With 5 bases removed from V and 5 bases from J, the gap between germline ends came to 7 bases. In nucleotides, the CDR3 is TGTGCCAGCAGTGGATTCAACGAGCAGTACTTC. It yields the protein CASSGFNEQYF.

This sequence joins TRBV19 and TRBJ2-7; D may be TRBD1 or TRBD2 (6 bases each). The germline V gene has CDR1 LNHDA and CDR2 SQIVND (reference sequence). The length of the CDR3 is 12 residues. The ends were cut back, 7 bases at V and 7 bases at J, with 14 bases in the middle. The CDR3 coding sequence is TGTGCCAGTAACTCAGGGGAGGAAGAGCAGTACTTC. This encodes CASNSGEEEQYF.